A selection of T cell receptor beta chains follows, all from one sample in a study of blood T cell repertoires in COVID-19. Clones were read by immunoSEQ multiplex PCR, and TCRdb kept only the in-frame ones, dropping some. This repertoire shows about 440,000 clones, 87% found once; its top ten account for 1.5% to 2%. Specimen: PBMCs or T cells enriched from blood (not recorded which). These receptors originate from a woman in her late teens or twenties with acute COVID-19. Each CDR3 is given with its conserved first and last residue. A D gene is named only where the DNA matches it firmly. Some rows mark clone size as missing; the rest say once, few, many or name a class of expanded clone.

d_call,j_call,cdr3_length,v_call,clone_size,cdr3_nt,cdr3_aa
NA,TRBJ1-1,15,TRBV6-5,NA,TGTGCCAGCAGTTCGAACCCCACCAGTTACACTGAAGCTTTCTTT,CASSSNPTSYTEAFF
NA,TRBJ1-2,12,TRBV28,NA,TGTGCCAGTACAGATCCTAACTATGGCTACACCTTC,CASTDPNYGYTF
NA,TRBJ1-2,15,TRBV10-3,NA,TGTGCCATCAGTGAGTCGGTCAGCGTTAACTATGGCTACACCTTC,CAISESVSVNYGYTF
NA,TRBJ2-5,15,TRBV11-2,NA,TGTGCCAGCAGCCGCGATCCTGACAGACAAGAGACCCAGTACTTC,CASSRDPDRQETQYF
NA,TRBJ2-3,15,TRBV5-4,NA,TGTGCCAGCAGCAAGGTAGGCGGAGGCACAGATACGCAGTATTTT,CASSKVGGGTDTQYF
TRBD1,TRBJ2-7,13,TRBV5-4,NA,TGTGCCAGCAGCTACCGGGACAGGGTCGAGCAGTACTTC,CASSYRDRVEQYF
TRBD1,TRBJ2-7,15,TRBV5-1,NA,TGCGCCAGCAGCTGGAGAAGGACAGGGTCCTACGAGCAGTACTTC,CASSWRRTGSYEQYF
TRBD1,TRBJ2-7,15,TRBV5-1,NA,TGCGCCAGCAGCTTGGCCGGGACAGGGATCTACGAGCAGTACTTC,CASSLAGTGIYEQYF
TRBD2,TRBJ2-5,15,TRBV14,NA,TGTGCCAGCAGCCAGGGGACTAGCGGGACGGAGACCCAGTACTTC,CASSQGTSGTETQYF
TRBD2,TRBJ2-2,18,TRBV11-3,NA,TGTGCCAGCAGCTTAAACCTAGCGGGAGTAAGTTACACCGGGGAGCTGTTTTTT,CASSLNLAGVSYTGELFF
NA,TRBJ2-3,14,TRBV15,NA,TGTGCCACCAGCCAGGCTTTTCGAACAGATACGCAGTATTTT,CATSQAFRTDTQYF
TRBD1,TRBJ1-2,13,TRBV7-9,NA,TGTGCCAGCAGCTCGGACAGGGGATATGGCTACACCTTC,CASSSDRGYGYTF
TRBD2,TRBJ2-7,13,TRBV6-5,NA,TGTGCCAGCAGTATGACAGCGGGAATTATCCGGTACTTC,CASSMTAGIIRYF
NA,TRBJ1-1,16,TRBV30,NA,TGTGCCTGGAGTCAGCCGGGACTACGAGATAACACTGAAGCTTTCTTT,CAWSQPGLRDNTEAFF
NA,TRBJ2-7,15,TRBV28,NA,TGTGCCAGCAGTTTAAGTCGGACGAGGGACTACGAGCAGTACTTC,CASSLSRTRDYEQYF
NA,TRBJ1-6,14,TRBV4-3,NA,TGCGCCAGCAGCCAATCCGCGGGTAATTCACCCCTCCACTTT,CASSQSAGNSPLHF
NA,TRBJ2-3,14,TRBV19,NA,TGTGCCAGTACTTTCAGCGGCCAAACCCGGGCGCAGTATTTT,CASTFSGQTRAQYF
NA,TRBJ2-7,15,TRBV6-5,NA,TGTGCCAGCACCCTATCGGAGGCAGCGTCCTACGAGCAGTACTTC,CASTLSEAASYEQYF
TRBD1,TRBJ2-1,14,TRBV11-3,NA,TGTGCCAGCAGCCCCCGGGACAGCGACAATGAGCAGTTCTTC,CASSPRDSDNEQFF
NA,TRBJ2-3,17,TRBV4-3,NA,TGCGCCAGCAGCCAAGCCTCCGGGACTTCCTACACAGATACGCAGTATTTT,CASSQASGTSYTDTQYF
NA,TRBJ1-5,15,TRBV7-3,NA,TGTGCCAGCAGCTTAACAGGGGGAATAGGGCAGCCCCAGCATTTT,CASSLTGGIGQPQHF
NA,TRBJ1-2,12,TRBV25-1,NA,TGTGCCAGCAGTAGGGGGAACTATGGCTACACCTTC,CASSRGNYGYTF
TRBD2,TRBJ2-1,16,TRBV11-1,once,TGTGCCAGCAGCGGGACGACTAGCGGGGGATCCAATGAGCAGTTCTTC,CASSGTTSGGSNEQFF
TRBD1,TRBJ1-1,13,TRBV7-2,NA,TGTGCCAGCAGCCTGCGGACAGGGGGTGAAGCTTTCTTT,CASSLRTGGEAFF
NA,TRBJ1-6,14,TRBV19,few,TGTGCCAGTGGTGACAGAAGTAAGAATTCACCCCTCCACTTT,CASGDRSKNSPLHF
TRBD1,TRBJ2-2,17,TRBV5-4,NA,TGTGCCAGCAGTCGACCCACAGGGGTCCCGAACACCGGGGAGCTGTTTTTT,CASSRPTGVPNTGELFF
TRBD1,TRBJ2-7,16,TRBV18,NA,TGTGCCAGCTCACCACCCGGGACAGGGGGCTACTACGAGCAGTACTTC,CASSPPGTGGYYEQYF
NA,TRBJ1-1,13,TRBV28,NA,TGTGCCAGCAGCCTTTACAGGAACACTGAAGCTTTCTTT,CASSLYRNTEAFF
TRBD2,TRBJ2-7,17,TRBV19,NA,TGTGCCAGTAGTACCCGAACTAGCGGGAGGTGGTCCTACGAGCAGTACTTC,CASSTRTSGRWSYEQYF
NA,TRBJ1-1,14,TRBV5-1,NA,TGCGCCAGCAGCTTGGGCAGGGGAAACACTGAAGCTTTCTTT,CASSLGRGNTEAFF
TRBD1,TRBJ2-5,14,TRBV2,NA,TGTGCCAGCACCGAAAGGGGGCGACAAGAGACCCAGTACTTC,CASTERGRQETQYF
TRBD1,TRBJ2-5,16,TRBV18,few,TGTGCCAGCTCACCGTACTGGACAGGAATTGGAGAGACCCAGTACTTC,CASSPYWTGIGETQYF
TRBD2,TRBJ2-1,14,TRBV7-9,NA,TGTGCCAGCAGACCCCCGGGGAGGGACAATGAGCAGTTCTTC,CASRPPGRDNEQFF
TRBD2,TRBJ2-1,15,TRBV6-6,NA,TGTGCCAGCAGTACAAGGACTAGCGGTAACAATGAGCAGTTCTTC,CASSTRTSGNNEQFF
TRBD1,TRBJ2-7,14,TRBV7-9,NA,TGTGCCAGCAGCTTAGTCCAGGGGGTTTACGAGCAGTACTTC,CASSLVQGVYEQYF
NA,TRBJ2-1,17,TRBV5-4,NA,TGTGCCAGCAGCCAAGTGACACGGTGGCCTTCCTACAATGAGCAGTTCTTC,CASSQVTRWPSYNEQFF
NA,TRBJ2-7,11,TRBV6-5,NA,TGTGCCAGCAGGGTGGGGGGACAGCAGTACTTC,CASRVGGQQYF
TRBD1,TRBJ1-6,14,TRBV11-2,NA,TGTGCCAGCAGCTTCGACAGGGACGGTTCACCCCTCCACTTT,CASSFDRDGSPLHF
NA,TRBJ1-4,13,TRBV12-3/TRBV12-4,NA,TGTGCCAGCAGTTTTTCAACCACAGAAAAACTGTTTTTT,CASSFSTTEKLFF